The clone carrying this T cell receptor (beta chain) occurred many times. Its antigen is currently unknown. This entry is derived from a study of T-cell reconstitution after alpha-beta-depleted transplantation in children. Study results and limitations: At the one-year point after transplant, T-cell counts and TCRbeta diversity were found to come mostly from T cells that had been newly produced.

V was pared by 0 bases and J by 7 bases, with 13 bases between. The CDR3 contains 15 residues. CDR1 is MNHEY, CDR2 SVGAGI, per germline. Preparation of the TCRbeta library was carried out with unique molecular identifiers. From the PCR reads, TCRdb called clonotypes with MiXCR, one entry per CDR3 protein. The sample lists 700,000 to 850,000 distinct CDR3 sequences; roughly 15% were seen once. Specimen: PBMCs, mostly from graft donor cells, collected 360 days after TCRalphabeta/CD19-depleted stem cell transplant. This receptor was obtained from a male patient younger than 18 who had a stem cell transplant for acute lymphoblastic leukemia, so the T cells may come from the graft donor. The rearrangement uses TRBV6-5 and TRBJ1-5; the D gene is possibly TRBD1 (6 bases). For the CDR3, the DNA is TGTGCCAGCAGTTACTCGATTCGGGGGCTCCAGCCCCAGCATTTT. Protein: CASSYSIRGLQPQHF.